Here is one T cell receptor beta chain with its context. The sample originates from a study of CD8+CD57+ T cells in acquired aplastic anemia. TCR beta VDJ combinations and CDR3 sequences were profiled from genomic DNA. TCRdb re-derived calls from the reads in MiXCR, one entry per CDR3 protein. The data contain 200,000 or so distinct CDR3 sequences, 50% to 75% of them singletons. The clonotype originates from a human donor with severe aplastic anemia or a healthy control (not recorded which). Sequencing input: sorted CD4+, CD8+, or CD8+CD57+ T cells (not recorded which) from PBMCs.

CDR3 amino acids: CSVLREVYTDTQYF. The CDR3 bases are TGCAGCGTTCTCAGGGAGGTTTATACGGATACGCAGTATTTT. The J gene is TRBJ2-3, the V gene TRBV29-1; possible D gene TRBD2, 6 bases. The CDR3 runs to 14 residues. Germline-derived CDR1 and CDR2 are SQVTM and ANQGSEA. V gave up 5 bases and J gave up 6 bases, with 18 bases separating them.